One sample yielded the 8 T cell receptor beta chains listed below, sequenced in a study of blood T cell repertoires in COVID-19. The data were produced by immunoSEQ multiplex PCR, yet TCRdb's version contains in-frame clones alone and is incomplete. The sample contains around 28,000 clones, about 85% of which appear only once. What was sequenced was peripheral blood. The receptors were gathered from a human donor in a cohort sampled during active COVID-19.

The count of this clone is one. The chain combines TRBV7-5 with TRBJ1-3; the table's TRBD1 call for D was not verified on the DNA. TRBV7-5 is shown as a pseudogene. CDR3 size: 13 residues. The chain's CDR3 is CARSLRTFSTIYF. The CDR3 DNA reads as TGTGCCAGAAGCTTAAGGACATTCAGCACCATATATTTT.

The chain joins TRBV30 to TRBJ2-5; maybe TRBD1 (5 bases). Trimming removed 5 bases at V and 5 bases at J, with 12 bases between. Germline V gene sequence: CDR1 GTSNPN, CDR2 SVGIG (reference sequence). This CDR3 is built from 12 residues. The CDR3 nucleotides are TGTGCCTGGGGGCCATCAGGGGAGACCCAGTACTTC. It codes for CAWGPSGETQYF.

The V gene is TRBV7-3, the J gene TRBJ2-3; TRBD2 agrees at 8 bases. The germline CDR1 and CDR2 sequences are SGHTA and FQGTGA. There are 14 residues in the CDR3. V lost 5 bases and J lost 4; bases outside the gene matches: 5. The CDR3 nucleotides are TGTGCCAGCAGCCATAGCGGGGAAGCAGATACGCAGTATTTT. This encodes CASSHSGEADTQYF.

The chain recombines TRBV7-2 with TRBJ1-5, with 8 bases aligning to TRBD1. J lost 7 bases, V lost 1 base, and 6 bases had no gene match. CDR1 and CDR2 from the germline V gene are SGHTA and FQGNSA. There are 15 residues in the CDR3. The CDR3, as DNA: TGTGCCAGCAGCTTAGGCGACAGGGGTATACAGCCCCAGCATTTT. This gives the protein CASSLGDRGIQPQHF. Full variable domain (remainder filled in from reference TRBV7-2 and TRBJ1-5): GAGVSQSPSNKVTEKGKDVELRCDPISGHTALYWYRQSLGQGLEFLIYFQGNSAPDKSGLPSDRFSAERTGGSVSTLTIQRTQQEDSAVYLCASSLGDRGIQPQHFGDGTRLSIL.

This chain's CDR3 is CASSSAGAYEQYF. CDR3 DNA: TGTGCCAGCAGCTCCGCGGGGGCCTACGAGCAGTACTTC. The chain couples TRBV7-8 to TRBJ2-7; 7 bases agree with TRBD2. This CDR3 spans 13 amino acids. V lost 4 bases and J lost 2; bases outside the gene matches: 2. Looked up from germline, CDR1 is SGHVS and CDR2 is FQNEAQ.

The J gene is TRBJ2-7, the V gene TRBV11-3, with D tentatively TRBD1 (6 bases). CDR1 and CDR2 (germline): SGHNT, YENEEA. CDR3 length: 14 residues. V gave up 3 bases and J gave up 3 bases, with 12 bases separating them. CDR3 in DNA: TGTGCCAGCAGCTTCCAGGGACAAGGCTACGAGCAGTACTTC. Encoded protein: CASSFQGQGYEQYF.

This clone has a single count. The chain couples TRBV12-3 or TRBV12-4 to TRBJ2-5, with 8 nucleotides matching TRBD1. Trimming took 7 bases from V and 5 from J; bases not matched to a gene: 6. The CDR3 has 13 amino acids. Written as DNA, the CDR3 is TGTGCCAGCACCTCGACAGGGGTGGAGACCCAGTACTTC. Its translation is CASTSTGVETQYF.

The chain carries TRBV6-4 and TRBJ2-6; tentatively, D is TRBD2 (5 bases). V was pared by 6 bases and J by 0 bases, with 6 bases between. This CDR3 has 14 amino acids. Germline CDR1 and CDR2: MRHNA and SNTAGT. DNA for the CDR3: TGTGCCAGCAGCCGGGACTCTGGGGCCAACGTCCTGACTTTC. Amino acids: CASSRDSGANVLTF.